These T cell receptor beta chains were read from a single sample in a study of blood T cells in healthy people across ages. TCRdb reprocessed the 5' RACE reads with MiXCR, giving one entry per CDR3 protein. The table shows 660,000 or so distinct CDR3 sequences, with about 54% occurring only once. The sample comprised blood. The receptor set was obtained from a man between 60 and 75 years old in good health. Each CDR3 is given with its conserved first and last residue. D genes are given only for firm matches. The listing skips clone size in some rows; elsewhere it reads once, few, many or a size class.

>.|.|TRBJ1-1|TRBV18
CASSPPLGLNTEAFF
TGTGCCAGCTCACCCCCATTGGGACTGAACACTGAAGCTTTCTTT
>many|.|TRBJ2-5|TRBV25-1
CASSAQGRPETQYF
TGTGCCAGCAGTGCTCAGGGGCGCCCGGAGACCCAGTACTTC
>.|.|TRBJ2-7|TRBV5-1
CASSRSEGGLSYEQYF
TGCGCCAGCAGCCGGTCCGAAGGAGGCCTCTCCTACGAGCAGTACTTC
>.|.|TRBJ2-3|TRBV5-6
CASSLMRDTQYF
TGTGCCAGCAGCCTTATGCGAGATACGCAGTATTTT
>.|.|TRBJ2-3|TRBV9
CASSVEDSAAHTQYF
TGTGCCAGCAGCGTAGAGGACTCCGCGGCCCATACGCAGTATTTT
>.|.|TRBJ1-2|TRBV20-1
CSARDGLTPNYGYTF
TGCAGTGCTAGAGACGGGCTGACGCCTAACTATGGCTACACCTTC
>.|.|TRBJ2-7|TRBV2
CASRRTTGSKAYEQYF
TGTGCCAGCAGGCGTACAACTGGATCGAAAGCCTACGAGCAGTACTTC
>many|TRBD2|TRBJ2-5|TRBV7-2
CASSPVGGFMEETQYF
TGTGCCAGCAGCCCCGTCGGGGGGTTCATGGAGGAGACCCAGTACTTC
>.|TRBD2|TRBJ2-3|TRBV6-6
CASYATSGVSDTQYF
TGTGCCAGCTATGCCACTAGCGGGGTTTCAGATACGCAGTATTTT
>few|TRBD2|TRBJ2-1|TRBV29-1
CSVGTSGLYNEQFF
TGCAGCGTTGGGACTAGCGGGCTCTACAATGAGCAGTTCTTC
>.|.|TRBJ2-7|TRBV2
CASSEASGRRGAESSYNEQYF
TGTGCCAGCAGTGAAGCGTCAGGGAGAAGGGGAGCGGAGAGCTCCTACAATGAGCAGTACTTC
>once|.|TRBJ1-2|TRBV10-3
CAISEGDYGYTF
TGTGCCATCAGTGAGGGGGACTATGGCTACACCTTC
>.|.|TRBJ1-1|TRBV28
CASSGAGEGQTEAFF
TGTGCCAGCAGTGGGGCCGGGGAGGGTCAGACTGAAGCTTTCTTT
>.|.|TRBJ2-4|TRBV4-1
CASSQQGAKNIQYF
TGCGCCAGCAGCCAACAGGGGGCCAAAAACATTCAGTACTTC
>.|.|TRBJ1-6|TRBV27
CASSSDKAYNSPLHF
TGTGCCAGCAGTTCGGACAAAGCATATAATTCACCCCTCCACTTT
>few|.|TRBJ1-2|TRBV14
CASSQDIRAEVHGYTF
TGTGCCAGCAGCCAAGATATTAGGGCAGAGGTCCATGGCTACACCTTC
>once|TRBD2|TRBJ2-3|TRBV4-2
CASSRRLAGADTQYF
TGTGCCAGCAGCCGTCGACTAGCGGGGGCAGATACGCAGTATTTT
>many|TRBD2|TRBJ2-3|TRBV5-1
CASSLGLAGDTQYF
TGTGCCAGCAGCTTAGGACTAGCGGGAGATACGCAGTATTTT
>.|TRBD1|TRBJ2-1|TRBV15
CATSREGQGASLGSYNEQFF
TGTGCCACCAGCAGAGAAGGACAGGGGGCTTCTTTGGGTTCCTACAATGAGCAGTTCTTC
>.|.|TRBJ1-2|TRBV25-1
CASSEWGRGADGYTF
TGTGCCAGCAGTGAATGGGGAAGGGGCGCTGATGGCTACACCTTC
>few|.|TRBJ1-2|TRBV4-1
CASSQDRTEYYGYTF
TGCGCCAGCAGCCAAGATAGGACAGAATACTATGGCTACACCTTC
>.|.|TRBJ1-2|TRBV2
CASSERQTLGGYTF
TGTGCCAGCAGTGAGCGACAAACACTGGGTGGCTACACCTTC
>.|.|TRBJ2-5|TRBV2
CASMRTGLQQETQYF
TGTGCCAGCATGCGTACGGGCCTTCAACAAGAGACCCAGTACTTC
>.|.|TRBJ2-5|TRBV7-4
CASSLCPRGAYQETQYF
TGTGCCAGCAGCTTATGCCCCCGTGGGGCCTACCAAGAGACCCAGTACTTC
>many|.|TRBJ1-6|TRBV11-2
CASSQTENSPLHF
TGTGCCAGCAGCCAGACAGAAAATTCACCCCTCCACTTT
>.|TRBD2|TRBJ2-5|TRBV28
CASSVPSGEETQYF
TGTGCCAGCAGTGTACCTAGCGGGGAAGAGACCCAGTACTTC
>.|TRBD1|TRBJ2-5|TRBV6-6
CASSFQGSGQVTQYF
TGTGCCAGCAGCTTTCAGGGGTCTGGACAGGTGACCCAGTACTTC
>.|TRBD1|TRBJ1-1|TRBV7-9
CASSSGQDYNTEAFF
TGTGCCAGCAGCTCCGGACAGGACTATAACACTGAAGCTTTCTTT
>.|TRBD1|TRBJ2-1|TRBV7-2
CASRFGQVPNEQFF
TGTGCCAGCAGATTCGGACAGGTTCCCAATGAGCAGTTCTTC